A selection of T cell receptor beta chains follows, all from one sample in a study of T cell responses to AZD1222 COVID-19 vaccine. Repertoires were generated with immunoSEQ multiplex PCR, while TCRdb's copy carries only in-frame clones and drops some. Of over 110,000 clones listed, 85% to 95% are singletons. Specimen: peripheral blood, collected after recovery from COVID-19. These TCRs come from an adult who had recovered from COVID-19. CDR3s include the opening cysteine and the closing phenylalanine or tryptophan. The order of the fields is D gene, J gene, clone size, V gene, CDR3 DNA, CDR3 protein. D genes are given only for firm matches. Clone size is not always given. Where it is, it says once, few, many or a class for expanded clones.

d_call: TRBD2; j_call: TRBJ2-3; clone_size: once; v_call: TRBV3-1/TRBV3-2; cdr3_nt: TGTGCCAGCAGCCAGGTAGCGGGAGGGAAAGATACGCAGTATTTT; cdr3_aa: CASSQVAGGKDTQYF
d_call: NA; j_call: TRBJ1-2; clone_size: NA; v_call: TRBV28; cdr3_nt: TGTGCCAGCAGTCCCTCGACAGGAGGGTTTAACTATGGCTACACCTTC; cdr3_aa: CASSPSTGGFNYGYTF
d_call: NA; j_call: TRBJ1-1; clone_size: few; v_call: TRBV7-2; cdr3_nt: TGTGCCAGCAGTTACACAAGAACCACTGAAGCTTTCTTT; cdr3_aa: CASSYTRTTEAFF
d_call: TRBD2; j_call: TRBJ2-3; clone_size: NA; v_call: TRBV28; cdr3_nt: TGTGCCAGCAGTCTCGGGACTAGCGGGATAGGGGCAGATACGCAGTATTTT; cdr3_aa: CASSLGTSGIGADTQYF
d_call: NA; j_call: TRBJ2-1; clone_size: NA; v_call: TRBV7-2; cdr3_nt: TGTGCCAGCAGCTTGGACAGGGAGGGTGCGCAGTTCTTC; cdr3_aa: CASSLDREGAQFF
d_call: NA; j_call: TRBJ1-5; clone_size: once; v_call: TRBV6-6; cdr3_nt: TGTGCCAGCACCCCTCAAACACTCAATCAGCCCCAGCATTTT; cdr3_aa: CASTPQTLNQPQHF
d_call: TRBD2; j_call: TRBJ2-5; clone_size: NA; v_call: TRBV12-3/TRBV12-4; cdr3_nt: TGTGCCAGCAGTTTACAAGCGGGGGCGACCCAGTACTTC; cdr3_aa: CASSLQAGATQYF
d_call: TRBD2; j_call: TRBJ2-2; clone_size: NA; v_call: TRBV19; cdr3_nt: TGTGCCAGTAGTGGCAGGGGACTAGCGGGAGGACTCACCGGGGAGCTGTTTTTT; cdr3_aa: CASSGRGLAGGLTGELFF
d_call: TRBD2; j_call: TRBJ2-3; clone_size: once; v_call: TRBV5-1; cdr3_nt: TGCGCCAGCAGCTTGGCGGGGGGAGAGGCAGATACGCAGTATTTT; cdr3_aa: CASSLAGGEADTQYF
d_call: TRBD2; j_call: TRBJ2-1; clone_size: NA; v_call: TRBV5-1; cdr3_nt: TGCGCCAGCAGCGGAGGAGCGGGAGGGTTGGGCAATGAGCAGTTCTTC; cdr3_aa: CASSGGAGGLGNEQFF
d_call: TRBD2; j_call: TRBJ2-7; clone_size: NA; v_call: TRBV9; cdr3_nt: TGTGCCAGCAGCGTAGGGGAGGGTTACACCTACGAGCAGTACTTC; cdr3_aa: CASSVGEGYTYEQYF
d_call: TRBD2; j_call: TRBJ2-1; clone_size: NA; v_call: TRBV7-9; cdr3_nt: TGTGCCAGCAGGGGAGGGAGTGACGAGCAGTTCTTC; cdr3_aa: CASRGGSDEQFF
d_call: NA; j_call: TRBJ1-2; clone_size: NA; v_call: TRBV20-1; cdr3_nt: TGCAGTGCTAGTGGCGGGGTCTATGGCTACACCTTC; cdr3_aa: CSASGGVYGYTF
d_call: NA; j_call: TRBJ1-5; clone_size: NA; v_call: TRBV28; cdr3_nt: TGTGCCAGCAGTTTAGGGGGTGGAAATCAGCCCCAGCATTTT; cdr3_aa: CASSLGGGNQPQHF
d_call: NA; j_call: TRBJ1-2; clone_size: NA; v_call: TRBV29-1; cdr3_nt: TGCAGCGTACCGGGCCGACGCCTCTATGGCTACACCTTC; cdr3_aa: CSVPGRRLYGYTF
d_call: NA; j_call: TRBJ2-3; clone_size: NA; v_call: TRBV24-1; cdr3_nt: TGTGCCACCGGGGGGGGCGAGAAAGATACGCAGTATTTT; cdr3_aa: CATGGGEKDTQYF
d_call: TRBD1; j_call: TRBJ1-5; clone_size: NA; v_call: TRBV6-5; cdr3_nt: TGTGCCAGCAGACGAAGGGGGCGCAATCAGCCCCAGCATTTT; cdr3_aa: CASRRRGRNQPQHF